This TCR beta chain was identified during a study of OX40 agonist ivuxolimab in advanced cancers. As for the study more broadly: The costimulatory receptor OX40 (CD134) was targeted by ivuxolimab, a fully human IgG2 agonistic monoclonal antibody. Intravenous ivuxolimab was administered to patients every 2 weeks at six dose levels: 0.01, 0.1, 0.3, 1.5, 3 and 10 mg/kg. Of the roughly 50 dose-escalation patients, hepatocellular carcinoma was present in about 20, melanoma in roughly 15, renal cell carcinoma in 9 and head and neck cancer in 9. The dose-escalation cohort was about 83% male with a mean age of 60 years, ranging from roughly 23 to 90. Patients were allowed to have had prior anti-PD-1, anti-PD-L1 or anti-CTLA-4 therapy, and 40% to 45% of the dose-escalation patients had been treated with checkpoint inhibitors. Three dose-escalation patients achieved partial responses, one with hepatocellular carcinoma and two with cutaneous melanoma. The purpose of peripheral TCRbeta sequencing was to test whether ivuxolimab changed TCR sequence diversity and led to clonal T-cell expansion. The paper describes the monotherapy dose-escalation part (N of about 57 patients) of the phase I trial of ivuxolimab. Study-level results and caveats: Clonal expansion of both CD4+ and CD8+ blood T cells was observed from baseline to week 6 at doses 0.1 to 3.0 mg/kg. Low levels of normalized T-cell clonal expansion were also seen in some patients who did not respond. In the 0.1-3.0 mg/kg groups, partial responders were among the patients with the lowest normalized peripheral clonal expansion, particularly in CD8+ T cells. After ivuxolimab, expanded clones were on average more numerous among CD8+ T cells than among CD4+ T cells. Which antigens the clonally expanded peripheral T cells were specific for was not determined.

With regard to this clone: Its antigen is still unknown. The record has no base qualities; no much larger clone is one base away.

Genomic DNA was isolated from the sorted cells so that the TCRbeta CDR3 region could be sequenced. TCRbeta CDR3 regions were sequenced using the immunoSEQ Assay. Here the immuneACCESS table is served through TCRdb, limited to in-frame sequences with V and J called. Missing clones are a known gap in these copies; in checked studies unresolved V genes cover under half, and the rest lacks a known reason. A total of about 22,000 clones appear in this sample, about 79% of them only once. In total, the top ten clones hold 30% to 40% of the sample. CDR1 and CDR2 are drawn from the germline V gene: MGHRA, YSYEKL. The CDR3 spans 16 residues, from the cysteine through the phenylalanine. Just CDR3 DNA is preserved here, 48 bases in frame from base 1. V and J lose 2 bases and 2 bases, and a span of 13 bases separates them. Patients with a history of autoimmune disease or receiving systemic immunosuppression were excluded from the trial. Peripheral blood for TCR sequencing was collected from all dose cohorts at baseline, on cycle 4 day 1, and on cycle 7 day 1. Samples were obtained from an open-label, multicenter, first-in-human phase I dose-escalation trial of ivuxolimab. Adults with locally advanced or metastatic melanoma, renal cell carcinoma, hepatocellular carcinoma or head and neck squamous cell carcinoma were enrolled in the trial. CD4+ and CD8+ T cells were sorted separately from peripheral blood before TCR sequencing.

The V and J genes are TRBV4-1 and TRBJ1-5; the D gene cannot be resolved reliably. The sequencing used CD4+ or CD8+ T cells sorted from blood, collected in a trial of the OX40 agonist ivuxolimab. The sequence was obtained from an adult with an advanced solid tumor such as melanoma, head and neck, liver or kidney cancer. The DNA sequence is TGCGCCAGCAGCCAAACCGGGCCATCGGGCAATCAGCCCCAGCATTTT. It translates to CASSQTGPSGNQPQHF.